Following are 6 T cell receptor beta chains from one sample sequenced in a study of cytomegalovirus exposure and HLA in healthy donors (TCRdb year 2017). The library was prepared using the immunoSEQ multiplex PCR assay. The multiplex PCR relied on a mix of 60 forward primers for TCR Vbeta segments and 13 reverse primers for TCR Jbeta segments. Here the immuneACCESS table is served through TCRdb, limited to in-frame sequences with V and J called. Missing clones are a known gap in these copies; in checked studies unresolved V genes cover under half, and the rest lacks a known reason. The sample has over 100,000 clones on record, just under 70% of them singletons. Around 8.2% of the sample comes from the top ten. Sequenced input: PBMCs. Source of these receptors: a man aged 25-40 years in good health and CMV-seropositive.

The rearrangement joins TRBV29-1 to TRBJ2-7; possibly TRBD1 for D (5 bases). The CDR3 length is 13 residues. The germline V gene encodes CDR1 SQVTM and CDR2 ANQGSEA. Trimming removed 7 bases from V and 6 bases from J, with 19 bases in between. The CDR3 spells CSASWTINGEQYV. Written as DNA, the CDR3 is TGCAGCGCAAGTTGGACAATCAACGGCGAGCAGTACGTC.

This clone showed up just a few times. The chain carries TRBV6-5 and TRBJ2-7; 8 bases match TRBD2. Looked up from germline, CDR1 is MNHEY and CDR2 is SVGAGI. The V gene end was trimmed by 6 bases and the J gene end by 7 bases; junction bases not matched to a gene: 8. The CDR3 covers 13 residues. CDR3 sequence: CASRGGGTGEQYF. Here the CDR3 DNA reads TGTGCCAGCAGAGGCGGGGGGACGGGGGAGCAGTACTTC.

The rearrangement joins TRBV18 to TRBJ1-5; TRBD1 agrees at 8 bases. CDR1 and CDR2 from the germline V gene are KGHSH and LQKENI. The CDR3 has 17 amino acids. Trimming at V came to 3 bases and at J to 2 bases, leaving 9 bases not matched to a gene. The CDR3 reads CASSPDPPGQGNQPQHF. In DNA form, the CDR3 reads TGTGCCAGCTCACCTGATCCGCCGGGACAGGGCAATCAGCCCCAGCATTTT.

The J gene is TRBJ1-2, the V gene TRBV10-3; D perhaps matches TRBD1 (5 bases). V was clipped by 6 bases and J by 8 bases, with 13 bases between them. This CDR3 is built from 12 residues. Germline CDR1 is ENHRY and CDR2 is SYGVKD. Here the CDR3 reads CAIRGGTNGYTF. The CDR3 coding sequence is TGTGCCATCAGGGGGGGGACTAACGGCTACACCTTC.

The chain uses TRBV10-3 and TRBJ1-4; 9 bases match TRBD1. This CDR3 has 11 amino acids. J was trimmed by 8 bases and V by 8 bases; bases with no gene match: 0. Germline assignment: CDR1 ENHRY and CDR2 SYGVKD. CDR3: CAIGTGEKLFF. The CDR3 nucleotides are TGTGCCATCGGGACAGGGGAAAAACTGTTTTTT.

This clone has more than one count but fewer than ten. The chain joins TRBV5-1 to TRBJ2-7; D is possibly TRBD2 (5 bases). V was clipped by 1 base and J by 2 bases, with 10 bases between them. Germline V CDR1 and CDR2: SGHRS, YFSETQ. The CDR3 spans 14 residues. CDR3 DNA: TGCGCCAGCAGCTTGCGGAGGAGGACCTACGAGCAGTACTTC. Translating gives CASSLRRRTYEQYF.